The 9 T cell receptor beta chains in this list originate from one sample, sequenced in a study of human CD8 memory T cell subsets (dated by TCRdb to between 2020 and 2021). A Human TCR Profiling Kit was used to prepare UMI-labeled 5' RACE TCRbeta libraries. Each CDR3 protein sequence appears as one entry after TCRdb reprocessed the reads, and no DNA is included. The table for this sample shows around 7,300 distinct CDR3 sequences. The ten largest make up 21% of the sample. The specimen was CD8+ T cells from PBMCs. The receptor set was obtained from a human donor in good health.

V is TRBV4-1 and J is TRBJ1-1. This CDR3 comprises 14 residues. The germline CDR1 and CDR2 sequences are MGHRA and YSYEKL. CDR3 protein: CASSQDGGGTEAFF.

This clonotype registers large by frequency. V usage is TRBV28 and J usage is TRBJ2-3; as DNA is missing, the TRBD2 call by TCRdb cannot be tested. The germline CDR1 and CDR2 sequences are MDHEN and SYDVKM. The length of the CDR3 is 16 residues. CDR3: CASSTSGGANTDTQYF. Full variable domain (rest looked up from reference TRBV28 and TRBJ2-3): DVKVTQSSRYLVKRTGEKVFLECVQDMDHENMFWYRQDPGLGLRLIYFSYDVKMKEKGDIPEGYSVSREKKERFSLILESASTNQTSMYLCASSTSGGANTDTQYFGPGTRLTVL.

The CDR3 spells CSARDSGTDTQYF. J is TRBJ2-3 and V is TRBV20-1. This CDR3 region has 13 residues. Germline V lookup: CDR1 DFQATT, CDR2 SNEGSKA (reference sequence).

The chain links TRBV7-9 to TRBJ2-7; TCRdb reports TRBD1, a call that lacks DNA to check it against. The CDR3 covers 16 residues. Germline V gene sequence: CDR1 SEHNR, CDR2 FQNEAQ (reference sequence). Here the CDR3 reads CASSPAPPSSPHEQYF. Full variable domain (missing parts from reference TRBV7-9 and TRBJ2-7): DTGVSQNPRHKITKRGQNVTFRCDPISEHNRLYWYRQTLGQGPEFLTYFQNEAQLEKSRLLSDRFSAERPKGSFSTLEIQRTEQGDSAMYLCASSPAPPSSPHEQYFGPGTRLTVT.

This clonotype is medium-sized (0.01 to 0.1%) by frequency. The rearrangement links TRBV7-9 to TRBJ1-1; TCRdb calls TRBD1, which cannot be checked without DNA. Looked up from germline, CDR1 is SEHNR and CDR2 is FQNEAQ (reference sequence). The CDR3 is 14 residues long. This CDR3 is CASSSGTANTEAFF.

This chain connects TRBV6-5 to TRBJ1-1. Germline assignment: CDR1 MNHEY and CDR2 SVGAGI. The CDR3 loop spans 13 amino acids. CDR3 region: CASSGDGDTEAFF.

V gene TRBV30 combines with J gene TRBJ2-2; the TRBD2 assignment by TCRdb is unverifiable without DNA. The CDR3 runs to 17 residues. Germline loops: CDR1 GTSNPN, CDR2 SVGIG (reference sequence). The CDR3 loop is CAWSPGTSGWNTGELFF.

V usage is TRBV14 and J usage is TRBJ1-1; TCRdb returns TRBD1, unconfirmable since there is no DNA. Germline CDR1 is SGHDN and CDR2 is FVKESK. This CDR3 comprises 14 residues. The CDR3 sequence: CASSLGQGASEAFF.

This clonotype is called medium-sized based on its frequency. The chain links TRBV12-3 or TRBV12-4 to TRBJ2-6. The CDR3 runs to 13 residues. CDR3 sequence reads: CASSPGGANVLTF.